One and the same sample provided the 20 T cell receptor beta chains below, sequenced in a study of CD8 T cells in ankylosing spondylitis (TCRdb year 2017). The library was obtained by 5' RACE. Sequenced using an Illumina HiSeq 2500. TCRdb's own reprocessing of the public reads used fastp at Q25 and MiXCR and kept productive beta chains. Every CDR3 protein is listed once, alongside the most common genes and DNA of its rows. The sample table shows about 140,000 distinct CDR3 sequences, and around a third are seen once. Clones ranked in the top ten supply 6% of the sample. The sequenced sample was synovial fluid, either unsorted or a sorted T cell fraction (not recorded which). These receptors were obtained from a male donor with ankylosing spondylitis.

V and J are TRBV7-3 and TRBJ1-1; D is undetermined. The germline gives CDR1 SGHTA, CDR2 FQGTGA. Trimming took 0 bases from V and 4 from J, leaving 9 bases between them. The CDR3 is 14 residues long. This CDR3 reads CASSLTRTGTEAFF. CDR3 nucleotide sequence: TGTGCCAGCAGCTTAACGCGAACCGGCACTGAAGCTTTCTTT.

In its sample, this clonotype was seen a few times. This chain joins TRBV7-2 and TRBJ2-3; weak D call: TRBD2 (5 bases). Germline V gene sequence: CDR1 SGHTA, CDR2 FQGNSA. V shed 0 bases and J shed 6 bases, with 10 bases lying between them. The CDR3 extends over 14 amino acids. CDR3 sequence: CASSLAKPGDTQYF. The CDR3 DNA is TGTGCCAGCAGCTTAGCTAAACCGGGGGATACGCAGTATTTT.

The chain carries TRBV7-2 and TRBJ2-5; 12 bases line up with TRBD2. CDR3 length: 15 residues. Germline trimming cut 5 bases from V and 4 bases from J; bases unmatched to any gene: 5. Germline V gives CDR1 SGHTA, CDR2 FQGNSA. CDR3 sequence (DNA): TGTGCCAGCAGCCAGACTAGCGGGAGAGTAGAGACCCAGTACTTC. Its protein is CASSQTSGRVETQYF.

This clonotype was recorded at least ten times. The chain links TRBV10-3 to TRBJ2-3, with 8 positions matching TRBD1. CDR3 size: 13 residues. Losses at the gene ends were 10 bases for V and 6 bases for J; bases not matched to a gene: 9. Germline V CDR1 and CDR2: ENHRY, SYGVKD. In DNA form, the CDR3 reads TGTGCCACAGGGGGCGGGGCCGGGGATACGCAGTATTTT. Its protein is CATGGGAGDTQYF.

V is TRBV7-2 and J is TRBJ2-1, with 9 bases matching TRBD2. The germline V gene encodes CDR1 SGHTA and CDR2 FQGNSA. The V segment lost 1 base and the J segment 2 bases; nucleotides outside the gene matches: 6. CDR3 length: 17 residues. The CDR3 sequence is CASSLVAGARPYNEQFF. In DNA form, the CDR3 reads TGTGCCAGCAGCTTAGTAGCGGGAGCCCGACCCTACAATGAGCAGTTCTTC.

The chain is built from TRBV10-2 and TRBJ1-1; D is uncertain. Germline V gives CDR1 WSHSY, CDR2 SAAADI. The CDR3 sequence is 14 residues long. V was clipped by 7 bases and J by 3 bases, with 15 bases between them. The CDR3 sequence is CASTREGRDTEAFF. CDR3 in DNA: TGCGCCAGCACTCGCGAGGGCAGAGACACTGAAGCTTTCTTT.

In this sample, this clonotype turned up a few times. J is TRBJ2-7 and V is TRBV5-4, with 10 nucleotides matching TRBD2. CDR3 length: 17 amino acids. Germline V gene data show CDR1 as SGHNT and CDR2 as YYREEE (reference sequence). V dropped 1 base and J dropped 0; count of bases not matched to a gene: 7. DNA of the CDR3: TGTGCCAGCAGCTTGCATCCTAGCGGGGGCAGCTCCTACGAGCAGTACTTC. This encodes CASSLHPSGGSSYEQYF.

This clonotype was counted a few times. The chain joins TRBV14 to TRBJ2-1, with D uncertain. The V end lost 4 bases, the J end lost 6 bases, and 10 bases lay between the germline ends. Germline V gives CDR1 SGHDN, CDR2 FVKESK. CDR3 length equals 13 residues. The chain's CDR3 is CASSRSFRNEQFF. As DNA, the CDR3 is TGTGCCAGCAGCCGATCCTTCCGCAATGAGCAGTTCTTC.

The table lists this clonotype with many counts. V gene TRBV20-1 combines with J gene TRBJ2-1; D gene uncertain. CDR1 is DFQATT and CDR2 is SNEGSKA in the germline V gene (reference sequence). CDR3 length equals 9 residues. V lost 4 bases to trimming and J lost 12 bases, with 7 bases between them. CDR3 amino acids: CSAKRRQFF. The CDR3 DNA is TGCAGTGCTAAAAGACGGCAGTTCTTC.

This sequence joins TRBV2 and TRBJ1-5; the D gene is possibly TRBD1 (5 bases). From germline, CDR1 is SNHLY and CDR2 FYNNEI. This CDR3 spans 17 amino acids. V was cut by 3 bases and J by 0 bases, with 15 bases left in between. CDR3 region: CASSEGVRGFSNQPQHF. The CDR3 coding sequence is TGTGCCAGCAGTGAGGGTGTGCGGGGCTTTAGCAATCAGCCCCAGCATTTT.

This clonotype was detected a few times. CDR3: CASSYPRGAAGELFF. In DNA form, the CDR3 reads TGTGCCAGCAGTTACCCGAGAGGGGCGGCCGGGGAGCTGTTTTTT. The chain joins TRBV6-5 to TRBJ2-2; D tentatively reads TRBD1 or TRBD2 (5 bases each). This CDR3 has 15 amino acids. V was trimmed by 2 bases and J by 6 bases, leaving 13 bases between them. Per the germline V gene, CDR1 is MNHEY and CDR2 is SVGAGI.

The J gene is TRBJ1-1, the V gene TRBV30, with TRBD1 identical over 8 bases. Germline V lookup: CDR1 GTSNPN, CDR2 SVGIG (reference sequence). With V trimmed by 4 bases and J by 10 bases, 8 bases remained unmatched. The CDR3 is made up of 12 amino acids. The CDR3 DNA follows: TGTGCCTGGAACACCGCGGGACAGGTAGCTTTCTTT. It specifies CAWNTAGQVAFF.

In this sample, this clonotype turned up many times. The rearrangement joins TRBV5-5 to TRBJ1-2; D gene unclear. V lost 0 bases, J lost 4 bases, and 10 bases lay in between. Per germline, CDR1 SGHKS and CDR2 YYEKEE (reference sequence). The CDR3 spans 14 residues. CDR3 DNA: TGTGCCAGCAGCTTGGCCGTCCAATCCTATGGCTACACCTTC. It translates to CASSLAVQSYGYTF.

In this sample, this clonotype turned up a few times. V and J are TRBV3-1 and TRBJ1-1; D not certain. V was trimmed by 10 bases and J by 5 bases, leaving 11 bases between them. Germline CDR1 reads LGHDT; CDR2 reads YNNKEL (reference sequence). The CDR3 has 11 residues. CDR3 in DNA: TGTGCCACGGCCCGCGGGACTGAAGCTTTCTTT. This sequence encodes CATARGTEAFF.

By its share, this clonotype is medium-sized (0.01 to 0.1%). The chain uses TRBV29-1 and TRBJ1-4; 7 positions agree with TRBD1. This CDR3 contains 14 residues. Germline V gene lookup returns CDR1 SQVTM and CDR2 ANQGSEA. V dropped 6 bases and J dropped 0; count of bases not matched to a gene: 4. CDR3 nucleotide sequence: TGCAGCGTAGCTGGACAGGCAACTAATGAAAAACTGTTTTTT. Translated: CSVAGQATNEKLFF.

Comment on this clonotype: A much larger clone differs from this one at a single base, so this may be a read error. This rearrangement joins TRBV5-1 to TRBJ2-2; TRBD1 might be the D (5 bases). Germline assignment: CDR1 SGHRS and CDR2 YFSETQ. The CDR3 loop spans 14 amino acids. The V end lost 0 bases, the J end lost 4 bases, and 7 bases lay between the germline ends. The CDR3 region is CASSLGQLTGELFF. CDR3 nucleotide sequence: TGCGCCAGCAGCTTGGGACAGCTCACCGGGGAGCTGTTTTTT.

Only a few counts were recorded for this clonotype. This chain links TRBV5-1 with TRBJ1-1, with 12 bases aligning to TRBD1. The germline CDR1 and CDR2 sequences are SGHRS and YFSETQ. The CDR3 length is 15 residues. Trimming cost V 1 base and J 6 bases; bases outside gene matches: 4. Here the CDR3 reads CASSLQGTGGSEAFF. CDR3 nucleotide sequence: TGCGCCAGCAGCTTGCAGGGGACAGGGGGCTCTGAAGCTTTCTTT.

V gene TRBV20-1 combines with J gene TRBJ1-5; D possibly corresponds to TRBD1 (6 bases). The CDR3 is made up of 15 amino acids. V was cut by 6 bases and J by 2 bases, with 17 bases left in between. Germline V CDR1 and CDR2: DFQATT, SNEGSKA (reference sequence). CDR3 coding DNA: TGCAGTGCGAAAACGGCCAGGGGTGGCAATCAGCCCCAGCATTTT. The encoded protein is CSAKTARGGNQPQHF.

This CDR3 is CASSLDPLPGAKNIQYF. In DNA, the CDR3 is TGTGCCAGCAGCTTGGATCCCCTACCGGGAGCCAAAAACATTCAGTACTTC. The chain links TRBV5-4 to TRBJ2-4; D is unresolved. In germline, CDR1 is SGHNT, CDR2 YYREEE (reference sequence). The ends were cut back, 0 bases at V and 0 bases at J, with 13 bases in the middle. This CDR3 comprises 17 residues.

The chain joins TRBV9 to TRBJ1-2; D unresolved. V shed 0 bases and J shed 4 bases, with 13 bases lying between them. The germline CDR1 and CDR2 sequences are SGDLS and YYNGEE. The CDR3 has 15 residues. The CDR3 sequence is CASSVGRDEGYGYTF. In DNA, the CDR3 is TGTGCCAGCAGCGTAGGCCGGGATGAGGGCTATGGCTACACCTTC.